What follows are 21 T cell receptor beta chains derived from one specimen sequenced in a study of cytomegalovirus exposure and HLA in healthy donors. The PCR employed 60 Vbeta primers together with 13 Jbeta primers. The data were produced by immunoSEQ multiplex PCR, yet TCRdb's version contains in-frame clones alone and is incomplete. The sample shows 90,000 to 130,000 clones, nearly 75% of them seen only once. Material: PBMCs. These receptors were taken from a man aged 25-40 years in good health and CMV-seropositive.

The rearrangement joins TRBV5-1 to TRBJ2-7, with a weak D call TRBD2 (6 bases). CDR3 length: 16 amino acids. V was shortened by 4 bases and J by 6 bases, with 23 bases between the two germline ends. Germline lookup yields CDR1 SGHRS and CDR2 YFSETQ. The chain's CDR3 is CASSPAFGRNVSEQYF. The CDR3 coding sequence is TGCGCCAGCAGCCCGGCATTCGGGAGAAACGTGAGCGAGCAGTACTTC.

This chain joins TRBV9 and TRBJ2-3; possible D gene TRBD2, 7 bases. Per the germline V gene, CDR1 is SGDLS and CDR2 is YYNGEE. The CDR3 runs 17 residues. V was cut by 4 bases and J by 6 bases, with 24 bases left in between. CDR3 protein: CASSFLPGGQTPDTQYF. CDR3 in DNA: TGTGCCAGCAGCTTCCTTCCGGGGGGCCAAACTCCCGATACGCAGTATTTT. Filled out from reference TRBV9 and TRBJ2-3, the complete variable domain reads DSGVTQTPKHLITATGQRVTLRCSPRSGDLSVYWYQQSLDQGLQFLIQYYNGEERAKGNILERFSAQQFPDLHSELNLSSLELGDSALYFCASSFLPGGQTPDTQYFGPGTRLTVL.

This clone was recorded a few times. The CDR3 nucleotides read TGTGCCAGCAGTGCCACTAACTATGGCTACACCTTC. Its translation: CASSATNYGYTF. This chain connects TRBV25-1 to TRBJ1-2; D unclear. Germline V gene sequence: CDR1 MGHDK, CDR2 SYGVNS. The CDR3 has 12 residues. V was clipped by 4 bases and J by 0 bases, with 3 bases between them.

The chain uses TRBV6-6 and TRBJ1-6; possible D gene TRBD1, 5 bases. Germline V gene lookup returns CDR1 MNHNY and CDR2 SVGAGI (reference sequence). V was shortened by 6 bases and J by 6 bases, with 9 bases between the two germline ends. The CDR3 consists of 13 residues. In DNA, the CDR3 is TGTGCCAGCAGCTCCCAGGGTAATTCACCCCTCCACTTT. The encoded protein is CASSSQGNSPLHF.

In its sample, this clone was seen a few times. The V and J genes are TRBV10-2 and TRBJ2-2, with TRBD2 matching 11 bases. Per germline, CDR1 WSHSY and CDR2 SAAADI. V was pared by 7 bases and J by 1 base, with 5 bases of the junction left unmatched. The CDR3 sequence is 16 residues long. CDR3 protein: CASTTSGGVNTGELFF. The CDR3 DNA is TGCGCCAGCACAACTAGCGGGGGAGTGAACACCGGGGAGCTGTTTTTT.

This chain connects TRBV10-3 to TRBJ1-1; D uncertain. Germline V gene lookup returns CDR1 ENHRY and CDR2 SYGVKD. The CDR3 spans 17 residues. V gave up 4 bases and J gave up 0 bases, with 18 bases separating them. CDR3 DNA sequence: TGTGCCATCAGTGGCGGGTTAAACAGCGAATTGAACACTGAAGCTTTCTTT. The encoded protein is CAISGGLNSELNTEAFF.

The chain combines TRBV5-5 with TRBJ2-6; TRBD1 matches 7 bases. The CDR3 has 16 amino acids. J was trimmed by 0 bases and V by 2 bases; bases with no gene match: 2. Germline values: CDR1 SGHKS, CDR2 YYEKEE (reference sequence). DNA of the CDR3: TGTGCCAGCAGCTTTGCAGGGGGCTCTGGGGCCAACGTCCTGACTTTC. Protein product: CASSFAGGSGANVLTF.

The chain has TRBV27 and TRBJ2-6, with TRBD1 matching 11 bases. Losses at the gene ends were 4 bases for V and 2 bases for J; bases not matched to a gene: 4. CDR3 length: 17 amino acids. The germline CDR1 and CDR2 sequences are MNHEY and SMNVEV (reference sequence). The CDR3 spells CASSSGTGGTGANVLTF. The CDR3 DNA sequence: TGTGCCAGCAGTTCAGGGACAGGGGGAACTGGGGCCAACGTCCTGACTTTC.

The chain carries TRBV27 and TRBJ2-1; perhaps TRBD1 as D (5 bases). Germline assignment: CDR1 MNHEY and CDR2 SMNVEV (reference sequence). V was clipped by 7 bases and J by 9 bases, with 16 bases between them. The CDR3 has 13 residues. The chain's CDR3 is CASTPLGECEQFF. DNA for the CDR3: TGTGCCAGCACCCCCCTAGGGGAATGTGAGCAGTTCTTC.

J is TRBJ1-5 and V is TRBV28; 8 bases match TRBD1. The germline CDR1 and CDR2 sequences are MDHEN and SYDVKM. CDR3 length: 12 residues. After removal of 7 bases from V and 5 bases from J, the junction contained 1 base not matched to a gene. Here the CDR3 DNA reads TGTGCCAGCAAGACAGGGGATCAGCCCCAGCATTTT. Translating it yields CASKTGDQPQHF.

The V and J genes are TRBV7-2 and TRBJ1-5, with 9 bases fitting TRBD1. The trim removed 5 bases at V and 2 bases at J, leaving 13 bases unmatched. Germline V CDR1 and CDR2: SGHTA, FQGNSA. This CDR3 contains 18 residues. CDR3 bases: TGTGCCAGCAGCACCGGAACAGGGGGCAGGTCGGGCAATCAGCCCCAGCATTTT. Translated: CASSTGTGGRSGNQPQHF.

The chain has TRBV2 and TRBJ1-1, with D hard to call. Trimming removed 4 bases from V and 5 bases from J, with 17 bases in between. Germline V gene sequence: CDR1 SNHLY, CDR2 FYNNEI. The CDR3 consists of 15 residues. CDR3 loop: CASSGAPRGQTEAFF. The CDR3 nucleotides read TGTGCCAGCAGTGGGGCGCCCCGCGGGCAGACTGAAGCTTTCTTT.

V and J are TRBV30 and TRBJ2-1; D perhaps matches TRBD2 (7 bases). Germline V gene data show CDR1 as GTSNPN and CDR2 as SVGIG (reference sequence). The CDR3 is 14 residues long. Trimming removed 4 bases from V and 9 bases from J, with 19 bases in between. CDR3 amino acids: CAWNAGAPSTEQFF. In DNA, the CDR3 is TGTGCCTGGAATGCGGGGGCCCCTAGCACTGAGCAGTTCTTC.

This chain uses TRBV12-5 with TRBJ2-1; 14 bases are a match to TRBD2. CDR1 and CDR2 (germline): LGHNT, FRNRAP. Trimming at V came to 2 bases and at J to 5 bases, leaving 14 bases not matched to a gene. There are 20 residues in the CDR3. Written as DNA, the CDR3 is TGTGCTAGTGGTTTGAGACTAGCGGGGGGGCGTGACGAGAGGGACAATGAGCAGTTCTTC. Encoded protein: CASGLRLAGGRDERDNEQFF.

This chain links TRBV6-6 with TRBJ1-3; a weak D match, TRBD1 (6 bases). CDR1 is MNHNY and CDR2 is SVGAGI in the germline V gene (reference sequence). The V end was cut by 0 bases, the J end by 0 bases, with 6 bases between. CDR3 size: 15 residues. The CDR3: CASSYSGGSGNTIYF. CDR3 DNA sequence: TGTGCCAGCAGTTACTCAGGGGGCTCTGGAAACACCATATATTTT.

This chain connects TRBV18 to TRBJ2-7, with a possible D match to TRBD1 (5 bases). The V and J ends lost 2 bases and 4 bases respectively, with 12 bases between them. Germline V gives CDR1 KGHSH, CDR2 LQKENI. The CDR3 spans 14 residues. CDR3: CASSPRGASYEQYF. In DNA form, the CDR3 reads TGTGCCAGCTCACCAAGGGGCGCATCTTACGAGCAGTACTTC.

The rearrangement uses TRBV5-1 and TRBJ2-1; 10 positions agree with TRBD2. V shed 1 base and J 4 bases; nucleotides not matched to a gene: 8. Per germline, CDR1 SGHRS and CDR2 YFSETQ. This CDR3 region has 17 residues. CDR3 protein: CASSLKYRTSGYNEQFF. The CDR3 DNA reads TGCGCCAGCAGCTTGAAATACCGGACTAGCGGTTACAATGAGCAGTTCTTC. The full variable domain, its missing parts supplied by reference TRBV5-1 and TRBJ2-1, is KAGVTQTPRYLIKTRGQQVTLSCSPISGHRSVSWYQQTPGQGLQFLFEYFSETQRNKGNFPGRFSGRQFSNSRSEMNVSTLELGDSALYLCASSLKYRTSGYNEQFFGPGTRLTVL.

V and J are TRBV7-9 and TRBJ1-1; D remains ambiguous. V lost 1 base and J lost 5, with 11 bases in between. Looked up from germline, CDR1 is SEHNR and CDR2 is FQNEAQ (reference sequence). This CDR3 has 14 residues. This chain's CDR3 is CASSLDGGYTEAFF. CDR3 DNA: TGTGCCAGCAGCTTAGATGGAGGGTATACTGAAGCTTTCTTT.

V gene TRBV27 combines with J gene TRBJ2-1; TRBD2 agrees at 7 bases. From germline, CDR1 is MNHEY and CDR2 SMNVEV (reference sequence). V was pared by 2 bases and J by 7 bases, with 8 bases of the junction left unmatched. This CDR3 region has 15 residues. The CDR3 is CASSLSGVLRNEQFF. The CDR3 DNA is TGTGCCAGCAGTTTAAGCGGGGTCTTACGTAATGAGCAGTTCTTC.

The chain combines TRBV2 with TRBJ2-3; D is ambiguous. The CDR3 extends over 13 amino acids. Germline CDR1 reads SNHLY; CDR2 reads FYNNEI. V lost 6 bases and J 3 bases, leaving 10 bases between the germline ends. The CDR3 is CASSPLQTDTQYF. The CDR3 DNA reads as TGTGCCAGCAGCCCACTACAAACAGATACGCAGTATTTT.

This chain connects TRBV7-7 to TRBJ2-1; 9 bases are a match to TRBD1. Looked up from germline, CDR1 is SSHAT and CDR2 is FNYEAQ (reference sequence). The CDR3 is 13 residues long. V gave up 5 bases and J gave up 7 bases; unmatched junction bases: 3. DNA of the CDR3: TGTGCCAGCAGCACGACAGGGGGTAATGAGCAGTTCTTC. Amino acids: CASSTTGGNEQFF.